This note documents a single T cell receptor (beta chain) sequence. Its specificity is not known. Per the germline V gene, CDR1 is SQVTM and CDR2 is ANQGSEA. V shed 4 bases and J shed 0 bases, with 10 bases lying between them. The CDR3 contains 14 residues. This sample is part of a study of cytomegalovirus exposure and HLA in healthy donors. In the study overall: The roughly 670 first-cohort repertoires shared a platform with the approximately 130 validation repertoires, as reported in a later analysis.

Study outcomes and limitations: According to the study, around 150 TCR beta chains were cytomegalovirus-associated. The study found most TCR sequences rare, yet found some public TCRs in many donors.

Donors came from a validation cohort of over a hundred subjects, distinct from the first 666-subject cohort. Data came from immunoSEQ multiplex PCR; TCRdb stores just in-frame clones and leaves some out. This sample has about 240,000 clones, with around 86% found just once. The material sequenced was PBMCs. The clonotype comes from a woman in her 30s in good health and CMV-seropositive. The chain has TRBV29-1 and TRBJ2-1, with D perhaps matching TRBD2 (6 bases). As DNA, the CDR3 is TGCAGCGTTGTTGGGGGAGGCTCCTACAATGAGCAGTTCTTC. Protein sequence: CSVVGGGSYNEQFF.